This T cell receptor beta chain was sequenced during a study of CD8 T cells in ankylosing spondylitis. Overall study results and limits: Disease-associated clones were reportedly significantly overrepresented in matched ankylosing spondylitis synovial fluid.

In this sample, this clonotype turned up many times. The antigen is unknown. Between the trimmed V and J ends, which lost 6 bases and 6 bases, there was a span of 8 bases. Germline loops: CDR1 MNHEY, CDR2 SMNVEV (reference sequence). This CDR3 is 12 amino acids long. MiXCR, run by TCRdb on the 5' RACE reads, gives a single entry per CDR3 protein. The repertoire holds some 240,000 distinct CDR3 sequences, with around 7.8% as singletons. The sequence derives from a male donor with ankylosing spondylitis or in good health (not recorded which). The rearrangement links TRBV27 to TRBJ2-2; D ambiguous. Sequences were obtained from blood, either unsorted or a sorted T cell fraction (not recorded which). In nucleotides, the CDR3 is TGTGCCAGCAGGGGGATGGCCGGGGAGCTGTTTTTT. This codes for CASRGMAGELFF.